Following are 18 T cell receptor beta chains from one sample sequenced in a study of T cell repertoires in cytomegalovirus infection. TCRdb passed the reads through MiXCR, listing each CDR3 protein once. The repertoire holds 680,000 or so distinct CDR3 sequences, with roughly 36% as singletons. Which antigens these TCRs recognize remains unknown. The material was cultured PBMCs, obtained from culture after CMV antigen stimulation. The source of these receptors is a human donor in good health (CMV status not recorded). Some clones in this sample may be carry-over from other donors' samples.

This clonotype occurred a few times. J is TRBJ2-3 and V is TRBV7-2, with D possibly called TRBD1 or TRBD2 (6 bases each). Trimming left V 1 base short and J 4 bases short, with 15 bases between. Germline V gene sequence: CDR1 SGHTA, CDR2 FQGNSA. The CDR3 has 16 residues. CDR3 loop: CASSLGGAGHSDTQYF. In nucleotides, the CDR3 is TGTGCCAGCAGCTTAGGGGGGGCAGGTCACTCAGATACGCAGTATTTT.

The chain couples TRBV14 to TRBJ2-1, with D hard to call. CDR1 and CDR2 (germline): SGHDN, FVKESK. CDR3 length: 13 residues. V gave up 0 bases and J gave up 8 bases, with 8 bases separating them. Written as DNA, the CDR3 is TGTGCCAGCAGCCAAGAGCGAAGGGATGAGCAGTTCTTC. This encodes CASSQERRDEQFF.

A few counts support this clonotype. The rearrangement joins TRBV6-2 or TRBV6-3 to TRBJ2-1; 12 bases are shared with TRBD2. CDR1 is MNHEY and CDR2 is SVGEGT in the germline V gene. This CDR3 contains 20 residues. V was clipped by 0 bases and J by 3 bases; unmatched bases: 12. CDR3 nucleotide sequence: TGTGCCAGCAGTTACTCGACCCCGGCTAGCGGGGGGGCTAACTACAATGAGCAGTTCTTC. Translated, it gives CASSYSTPASGGANYNEQFF.

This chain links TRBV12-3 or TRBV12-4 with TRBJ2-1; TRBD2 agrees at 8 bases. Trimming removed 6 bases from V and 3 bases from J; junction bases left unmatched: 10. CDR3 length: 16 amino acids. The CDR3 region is CASSLSSGSVYNEQFF. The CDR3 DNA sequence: TGTGCCAGCAGCTTATCCAGCGGGAGTGTCTACAATGAGCAGTTCTTC.

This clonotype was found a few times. The CDR3 region has the DNA TGTGCCAGCAGCTTAGTCGCGATTGAAGAGACCCAGTACTTC. Amino acid sequence: CASSLVAIEETQYF. The chain is built from TRBV7-2 and TRBJ2-5; D is undetermined. The germline V and J ends were trimmed by 1 base and 3 bases, with 9 bases remaining between them. CDR3 size: 14 residues. The germline V gene has CDR1 SGHTA and CDR2 FQGNSA.

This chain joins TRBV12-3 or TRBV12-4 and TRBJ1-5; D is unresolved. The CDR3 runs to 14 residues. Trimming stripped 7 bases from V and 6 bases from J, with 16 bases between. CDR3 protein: CASTPAEASQPQHF. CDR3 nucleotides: TGTGCCAGCACCCCGGCGGAGGCAAGTCAGCCCCAGCATTTT.

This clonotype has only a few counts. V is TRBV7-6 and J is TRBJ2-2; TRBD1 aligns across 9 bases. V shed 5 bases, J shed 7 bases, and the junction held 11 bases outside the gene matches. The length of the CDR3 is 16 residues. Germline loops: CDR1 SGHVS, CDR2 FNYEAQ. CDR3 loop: CASSPTGDRVDGELFF. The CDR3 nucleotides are TGTGCCAGCAGCCCCACGGGGGACAGGGTGGACGGGGAGCTGTTTTTT.

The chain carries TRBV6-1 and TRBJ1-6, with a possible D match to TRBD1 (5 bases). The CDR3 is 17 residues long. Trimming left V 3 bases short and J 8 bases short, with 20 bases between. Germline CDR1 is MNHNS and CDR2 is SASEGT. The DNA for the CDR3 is TGTGCCAGCAGTGAGGTTACAGGTCGGTGGTTGTATTCACCCCTCCACTTT. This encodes CASSEVTGRWLYSPLHF.

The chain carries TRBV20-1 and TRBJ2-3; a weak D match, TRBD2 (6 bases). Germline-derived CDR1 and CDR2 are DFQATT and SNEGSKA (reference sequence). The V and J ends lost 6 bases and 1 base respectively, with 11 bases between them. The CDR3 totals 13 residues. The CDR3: CSAVTRGTDTQYF. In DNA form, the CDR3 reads TGCAGTGCCGTGACTAGAGGCACAGATACGCAGTATTTT.

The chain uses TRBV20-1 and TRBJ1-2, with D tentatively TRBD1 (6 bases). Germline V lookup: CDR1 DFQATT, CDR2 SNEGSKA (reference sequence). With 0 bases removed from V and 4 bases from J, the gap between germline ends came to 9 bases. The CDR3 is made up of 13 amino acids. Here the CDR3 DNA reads TGCAGTGCTAGAGAGGACAGACCCTATGGCTACACCTTC. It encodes CSAREDRPYGYTF.

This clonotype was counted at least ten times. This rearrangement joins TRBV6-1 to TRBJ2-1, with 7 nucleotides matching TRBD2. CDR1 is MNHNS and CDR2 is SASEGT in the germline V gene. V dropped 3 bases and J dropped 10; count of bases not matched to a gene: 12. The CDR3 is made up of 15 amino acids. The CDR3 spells CASSENGPAGLEQFF. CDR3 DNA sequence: TGTGCCAGCAGTGAGAATGGTCCAGCGGGATTGGAGCAGTTCTTC.

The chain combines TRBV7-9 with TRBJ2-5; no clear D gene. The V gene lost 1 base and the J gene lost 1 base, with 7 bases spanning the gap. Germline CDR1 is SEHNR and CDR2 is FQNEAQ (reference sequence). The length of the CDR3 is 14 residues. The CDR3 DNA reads TGTGCCAGCAGCTTAGGTGGCTTCCAAGAGACCCAGTACTTC. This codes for CASSLGGFQETQYF.

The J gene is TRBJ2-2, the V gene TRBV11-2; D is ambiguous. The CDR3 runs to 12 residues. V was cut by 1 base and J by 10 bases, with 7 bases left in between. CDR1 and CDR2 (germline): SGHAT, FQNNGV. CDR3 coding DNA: TGTGCCAGCAGCTTAGTAAGGATGGAGCTGTTTTTT. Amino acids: CASSLVRMELFF.

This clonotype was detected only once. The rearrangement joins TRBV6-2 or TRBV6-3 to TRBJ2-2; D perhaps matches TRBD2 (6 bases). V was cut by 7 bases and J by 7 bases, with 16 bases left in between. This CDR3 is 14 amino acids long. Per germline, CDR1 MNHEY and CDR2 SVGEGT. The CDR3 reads CASMRLASGGELFF. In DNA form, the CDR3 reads TGTGCCAGCATGAGGCTAGCGTCAGGCGGGGAGCTGTTTTTT.

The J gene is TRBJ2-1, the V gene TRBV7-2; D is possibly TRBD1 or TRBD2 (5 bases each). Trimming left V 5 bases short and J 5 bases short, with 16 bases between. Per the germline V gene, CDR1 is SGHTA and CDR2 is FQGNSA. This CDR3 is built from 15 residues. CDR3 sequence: CASSRTGLGHNEQFF. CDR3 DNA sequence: TGTGCCAGCAGCCGGACGGGGCTAGGGCACAATGAGCAGTTCTTC.

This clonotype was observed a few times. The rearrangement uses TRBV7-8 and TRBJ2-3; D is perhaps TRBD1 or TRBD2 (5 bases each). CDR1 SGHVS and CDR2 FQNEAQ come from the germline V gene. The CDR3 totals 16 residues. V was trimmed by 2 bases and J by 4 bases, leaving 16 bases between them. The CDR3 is CASSLSGTALPDTQYF. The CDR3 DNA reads TGTGCCAGCAGCTTATCCGGGACGGCCCTCCCAGATACGCAGTATTTT.

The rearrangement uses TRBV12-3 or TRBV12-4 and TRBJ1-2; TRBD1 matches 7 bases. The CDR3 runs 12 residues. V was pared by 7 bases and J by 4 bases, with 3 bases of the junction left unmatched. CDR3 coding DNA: TGTGCCAGCACCTACAGGGGCTATGGCTACACCTTC. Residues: CASTYRGYGYTF.

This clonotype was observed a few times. CDR3 loop: CASNRGDAYNEQFF. Written as DNA, the CDR3 is TGTGCCAGTAACCGGGGAGATGCCTACAATGAGCAGTTCTTC. The chain is built from TRBV19 and TRBJ2-1; D may be TRBD2 (5 bases). The CDR3 spans 14 residues. Looked up from germline, CDR1 is LNHDA and CDR2 is SQIVND (reference sequence). The V end was cut by 7 bases, the J end by 2 bases, with 12 bases between.